This section outlines one T cell receptor (beta chain) sequence together with its context. This entry comes from a study of shared clonotypes between healthy human individuals. V gave up 4 bases and J gave up 5 bases, with 11 bases separating them. This CDR3 contains 13 residues. The germline V gene has CDR1 SEHNR and CDR2 FQNEAQ (reference sequence). Clones were sequenced by immunoSEQ multiplex PCR, and TCRdb holds only the in-frame ones, with some missing. Of hundreds of thousands of clones listed, almost 97% were seen once; the top ten hold 0.05% to 0.07%. This TCR was sampled from a woman aged 25 to 45 in good health. The genes are TRBV7-9 and TRBJ2-5; D is unresolved. Sample: naive CD4+ T cells sorted from blood. Subset described: CD45RA+ positively selected. CDR3 in amino acids: CASSSRSGETQYF. Here the CDR3 DNA reads TGTGCCAGCAGCTCGAGGTCCGGGGAGACCCAGTACTTC.